These 2 T cell receptor beta chains share one sample of origin, sequenced in a study of shared clonotypes between healthy human individuals. TCRdb's copy holds only in-frame clones and misses some; the assay was immunoSEQ multiplex PCR. The profile shows hundreds of thousands of clones, around three quarters of them singletons. The source material was memory CD4+ T cells sorted from blood. Subset: CD45RA-negative fraction. Receptors were obtained from a woman aged 25 to 39 in good health.

The rearrangement uses TRBV5-5 and TRBJ2-5, with D tentatively TRBD1 or TRBD2 (5 bases each). V shed 3 bases and J shed 4 bases, with 13 bases lying between them. CDR3 length: 14 amino acids. Germline CDR1 SGHKS, CDR2 YYEKEE (reference sequence). The CDR3 DNA is TGTGCCAGCAGCTCATACCGGGACCCAGAGACCCAGTACTTC. Encoded protein: CASSSYRDPETQYF.

This chain links TRBV5-6 with TRBJ1-2; possible D gene TRBD1, 5 bases. The germline CDR1 and CDR2 sequences are SGHDT and YYEEEE. With 4 bases removed from V and 4 bases from J, the gap between germline ends came to 14 bases. This CDR3 spans 14 amino acids. DNA of the CDR3: TGTGCCAGCAGCGTCAGGGTCTTGGGCTATGGCTACACCTTC. Its translation is CASSVRVLGYGYTF.